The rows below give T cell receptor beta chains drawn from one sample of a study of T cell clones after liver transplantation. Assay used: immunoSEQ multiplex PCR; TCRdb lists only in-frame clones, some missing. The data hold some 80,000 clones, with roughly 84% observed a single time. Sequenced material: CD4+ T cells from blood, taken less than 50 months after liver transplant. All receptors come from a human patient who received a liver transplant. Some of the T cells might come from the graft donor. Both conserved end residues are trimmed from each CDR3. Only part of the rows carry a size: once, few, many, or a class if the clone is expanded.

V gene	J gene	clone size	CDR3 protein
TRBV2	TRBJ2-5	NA	ARNSGGGGETQY
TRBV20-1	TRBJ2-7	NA	SATGPTSMY
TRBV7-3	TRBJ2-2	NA	ASSLTRDGTGELF
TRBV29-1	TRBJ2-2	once	SVVYQGAGELF
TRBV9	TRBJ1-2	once	ASSVGGGDYGYT
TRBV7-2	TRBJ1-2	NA	ASTFGRAGGYT
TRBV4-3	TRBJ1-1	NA	ASSLLGQGDTEAF
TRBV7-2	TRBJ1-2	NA	ASTKRTGGWGYT
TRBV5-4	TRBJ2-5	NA	ASRTTGTQETQY
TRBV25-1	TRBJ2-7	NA	ASSGQGQTSEQY
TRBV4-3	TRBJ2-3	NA	ASSQTGGVYADTQY
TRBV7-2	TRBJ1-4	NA	ASSLGHYNEKLF
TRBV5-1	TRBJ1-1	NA	ASSEGQLSTEAF
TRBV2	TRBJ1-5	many	ASSRDRDQPQH
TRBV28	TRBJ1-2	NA	ASSLTGGQGGYT
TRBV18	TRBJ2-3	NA	ASSPAGEGVTDTQY
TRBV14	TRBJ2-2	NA	ASSQQTIPGELF
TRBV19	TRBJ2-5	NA	ASSRSGGGRETQY
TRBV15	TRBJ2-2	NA	ATSRQTLNTGELF
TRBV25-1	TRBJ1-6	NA	ASSESDRYNSPLH
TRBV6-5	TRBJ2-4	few	ASSYGGNIQY
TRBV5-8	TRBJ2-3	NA	ASILYSSTDTQY
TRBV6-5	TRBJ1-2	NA	ASSYSGSLNYGYT
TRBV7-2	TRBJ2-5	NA	ASSLDTGFIETQY
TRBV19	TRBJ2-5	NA	ASTGAETQY
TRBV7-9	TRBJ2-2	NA	ASSLPGTQVRELF
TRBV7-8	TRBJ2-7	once	ASSLAHGTSYEQY
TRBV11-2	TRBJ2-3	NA	ASSLSQRPTGSDTQY
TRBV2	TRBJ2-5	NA	ASRASSGTQY
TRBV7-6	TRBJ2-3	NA	ASTDDRGADTQY
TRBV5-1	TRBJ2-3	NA	ASSLGLAGSTDTQY
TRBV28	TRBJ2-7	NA	ASSLPGTSGLMQY
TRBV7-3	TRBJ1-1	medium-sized	ASSPGQPGSTEAF
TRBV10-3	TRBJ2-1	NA	AISRPQHNEQF
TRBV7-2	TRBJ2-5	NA	ASSLAPGGPETQY
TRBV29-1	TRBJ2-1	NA	SGGKLDNEQF
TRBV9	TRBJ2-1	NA	ASSVGTSGRNEQF
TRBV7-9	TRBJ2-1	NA	ASSLSDRGREQF
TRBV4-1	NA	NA	ASSQEAGEAANTGELF
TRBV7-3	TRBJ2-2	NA	ASSQSRESGSTGELF
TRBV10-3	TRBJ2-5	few	AISSGTSVQETQY
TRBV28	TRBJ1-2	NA	ASSRTGSSYGYT
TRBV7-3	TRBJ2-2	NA	ASSPRGGRNTGELF
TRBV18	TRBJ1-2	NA	ASSTTGQGAIYGYT
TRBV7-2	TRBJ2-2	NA	ASSLNAQPTGELF
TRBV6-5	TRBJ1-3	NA	ASMVGLSSGNTIY
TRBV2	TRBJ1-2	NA	ASSDPGSNYGYT
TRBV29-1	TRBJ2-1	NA	SVGTSGSRNEQF
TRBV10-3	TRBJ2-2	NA	AISPGTVHGELF
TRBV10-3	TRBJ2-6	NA	AISELQAGANVLT